The 24 T cell receptor beta chains given below trace back to one sample, sequenced in a study of regulatory T cells in long-lasting Graves disease (dated by TCRdb to about 2021). The sample's time point, from its label and the paper: newly diagnosed GD, antithyroid drugs for less than 3 months. RNA was extracted from PBMCs in TRIzol for both TCR sequencing and RNA sequencing. Receptor amplification or capture employed multiplex PCR. TCRdb lists the instrument as Illumina HiSeq 4000. iRepertoire HTBI primers and Arm-PCR amplification of CDR3 regions were used to construct TCR beta libraries. Clones were called with MiXCR by TCRdb after fastp trimmed the public reads at Q25, and only in-frame beta chains were retained. Rows merge per CDR3 protein into single entries with the most common DNA and genes. Recorded for this sample are roughly 560,000 distinct CDR3 sequences; about 16% of them occurred a single time. The ten biggest clones cover 25% of the sample.

The sample was also linked to a second study, of T cells in Graves' hyperthyroidism and ophthalmopathy.

This specimen was peripheral blood mononuclear cells (PBMCs), taken at new diagnosis, from a patient treated with antithyroid drugs. All receptors come from a woman between 40 and 65 years old with Graves disease. Donor details come from another sample of the same person, matched by shared clones.

This clonotype was detected only a few times. This may arise from a read error, as a much more abundant clone is one base away. The chain employs TRBV13 and TRBJ2-1; no clear D. Trimming stripped 0 bases from V and 9 bases from J, with 6 bases between. The CDR3 spans 12 residues. Germline CDR1 is PRHDT and CDR2 is FYEKMQ (reference sequence). CDR3 amino acids: CASSLGKGEQFF. The CDR3 coding sequence is TGTGCCAGCAGCTTAGGGAAGGGTGAGCAGTTCTTC.

The chain recombines TRBV20-1 with TRBJ2-5; tentatively, D is TRBD2 (5 bases). CDR3 length equals 15 residues. V was pared by 2 bases and J by 5 bases, with 18 bases between. The germline V gene encodes CDR1 DFQATT and CDR2 SNEGSKA (reference sequence). The DNA for the CDR3 is TGCAGTGCTAGATCGGAGGCCAGCTTAGGGGAGACCCAGTACTTC. Protein product: CSARSEASLGETQYF.

V gene TRBV18 combines with J gene TRBJ2-7; 7 nucleotides align to TRBD1. The ends lost 6 bases at V and 3 bases at J; junction bases unmatched: 11. Germline CDR1 reads KGHSH; CDR2 reads LQKENI. The CDR3 sequence is 15 residues long. CDR3: CASSGTAIISYEQYF. The CDR3 DNA reads as TGTGCCAGCTCCGGGACAGCGATTATCAGCTACGAGCAGTACTTC.

This clonotype was seen many times. This chain links TRBV12-3 or TRBV12-4 with TRBJ2-3; D is possibly TRBD1 or TRBD2 (5 bases each). Trimming pared 4 bases from V and 14 bases from J, leaving 16 bases between. This CDR3 contains 12 residues. The CDR3 nucleotides read TGTGCCAGCAGTTCAGGGACCCTCGTAAGGTATTTT. Its translation is CASSSGTLVRYF.

The rearrangement uses TRBV10-3 and TRBJ2-5; D is perhaps TRBD2 (7 bases). The CDR3 consists of 15 residues. Germline CDR1 ENHRY, CDR2 SYGVKD. Trimming pared 3 bases from V and 5 bases from J, leaving 16 bases between. CDR3 in amino acids: CAISESTGGRETQYF. In DNA form, the CDR3 reads TGTGCCATCAGTGAATCCACGGGGGGCCGGGAGACCCAGTACTTC.

This chain links TRBV12-3 or TRBV12-4 with TRBJ2-3, with 8 bases matching TRBD1. The CDR3 is 17 amino acids. The V and J ends lost 5 bases and 0 bases, in that order; junction bases with no gene match: 10. The CDR3 reads CASSQLGQGISTDTQYF. CDR3 in DNA: TGTGCCAGCAGTCAACTCGGACAGGGCATTAGCACAGATACGCAGTATTTT.

This clonotype was seen repeatedly, ten times or more. The rearrangement joins TRBV20-1 to TRBJ2-1; D is uncertain. CDR1 and CDR2 (germline): DFQATT, SNEGSKA (reference sequence). The CDR3 spans 11 residues. The germline V and J ends were trimmed by 1 base and 8 bases, with 6 bases remaining between them. The CDR3 DNA reads as TGCAGTGCTAGAGTGTTGGATGAGCAGTTCTTC. Its protein is CSARVLDEQFF.

This clonotype appeared many times. The rearrangement joins TRBV5-1 to TRBJ1-2, with 8 positions matching TRBD1. The germline V gene encodes CDR1 SGHRS and CDR2 YFSETQ. V trimming: 3 bases; J trimming: 3 bases; junction bases outside the gene matches: 10. The CDR3 loop spans 16 amino acids. CDR3 nucleotides: TGCGCCAGCAGCTCCGGTCCGGGACAGGTCGACTATGGCTACACCTTC. Its translation is CASSSGPGQVDYGYTF.

The gene calls are TRBV10-3 and TRBJ1-1; D not resolved. Trimming removed 8 bases at V and 0 bases at J, with 10 bases between. The CDR3 runs to 13 residues. Looked up from germline, CDR1 is ENHRY and CDR2 is SYGVKD. The CDR3 loop is CAIVSTLNTEAFF. CDR3 bases: TGTGCCATCGTATCAACTTTGAACACTGAAGCTTTCTTT.

This clonotype was counted ten times or more. This chain links TRBV6-1 with TRBJ2-5, with D perhaps TRBD1 or TRBD2 (5 bases each). Germline V gives CDR1 MNHNS, CDR2 SASEGT. V gave up 6 bases and J gave up 3 bases, with 20 bases separating them. The CDR3 loop spans 16 amino acids. The CDR3 DNA follows: TGTGCCAGCAGACCACGGGTGGGGACGGGCGAAGAGACCCAGTACTTC. It yields the protein CASRPRVGTGEETQYF.

At least ten counts were recorded for this clonotype. The chain recombines TRBV6-9 with TRBJ2-7, with D possibly being TRBD2 (5 bases). The CDR3 loop spans 12 amino acids. Germline V gene lookup returns CDR1 MNHGY and CDR2 SVAAGI. Trimming removed 3 bases at V and 6 bases at J, with 9 bases between. CDR3 residues: CASSYGGSEQYF. The CDR3 DNA follows: TGTGCCAGCAGTTACGGTGGGAGCGAGCAGTACTTC.

The chain is built from TRBV7-9 and TRBJ1-3, with D tentatively TRBD1 (6 bases). Trimming took 5 bases from V and 3 from J, leaving 11 bases between them. This CDR3 comprises 14 residues. CDR1 and CDR2 from the germline V gene are SEHNR and FQNEAQ (reference sequence). For the CDR3, the DNA is TGTGCCAGCAGCCAGGACAGAGGTGGAAACACCATATATTTT. Amino acids: CASSQDRGGNTIYF.

A few counts support this clonotype. This chain joins TRBV9 and TRBJ2-5; 8 bases map to TRBD2. CDR3 size: 14 residues. Trimming at V came to 3 bases and at J to 5 bases, leaving 6 bases not matched to a gene. From germline, CDR1 is SGDLS and CDR2 YYNGEE. Here the CDR3 DNA reads TGTGCCAGCAGCGCCCGGGGGGGCGGGGAGACCCAGTACTTC. Amino acid sequence: CASSARGGGETQYF. The full variable domain, its missing parts supplied by reference TRBV9 and TRBJ2-5, is DSGVTQTPKHLITATGQRVTLRCSPRSGDLSVYWYQQSLDQGLQFLIQYYNGEERAKGNILERFSAQQFPDLHSELNLSSLELGDSALYFCASSARGGGETQYFGPGTRLLVL.

This clonotype was seen a few times. The V gene is TRBV6-5, the J gene TRBJ1-5; D remains unclear. V shed 1 base and J shed 5 bases, with 3 bases lying between them. The CDR3 runs 12 residues. Germline lookup yields CDR1 MNHEY and CDR2 SVGAGI. CDR3 residues: CASSYLDQPQHF. The CDR3 nucleotides read TGTGCCAGCAGTTACTTGGATCAGCCCCAGCATTTT.

The chain links TRBV12-3 or TRBV12-4 to TRBJ2-3; 12 bases line up with TRBD2. The CDR3 is made up of 17 amino acids. The V gene end was trimmed by 5 bases and the J gene end by 0 bases; junction bases not matched to a gene: 6. CDR3 coding DNA: TGTGCCAGCAGTCCGACTAGCGGGGGCGGGAGCACAGATACGCAGTATTTT. Translation gives CASSPTSGGGSTDTQYF.

This clonotype was detected ten times or more. This chain links TRBV11-2 with TRBJ2-7, with TRBD1 as a possible D gene (6 bases). Germline V CDR1 and CDR2: SGHAT, FQNNGV. The CDR3 is made up of 14 amino acids. Trimming shortened V by 1 base and J by 6 bases, and 13 bases separated the two germline ends. The CDR3 sequence is CASSLVAGVGEQYF. The DNA of the CDR3 is TGTGCCAGCAGCTTAGTTGCAGGGGTGGGCGAGCAGTACTTC.

This clonotype was picked up many times. The V call is TRBV6-5, the J call TRBJ1-5; the D is unclear. Germline V lookup: CDR1 MNHEY, CDR2 SVGAGI. Between the trimmed V and J ends, which lost 1 base and 2 bases, there was a span of 3 bases. The CDR3 consists of 13 residues. CDR3 amino acids: CASSYLGNQPQHF. The CDR3 DNA reads TGTGCCAGCAGTTACTTGGGCAATCAGCCCCAGCATTTT.

In its sample, this clonotype was seen a few times. V is TRBV6-1 and J is TRBJ1-1, with 8 bases lining up with TRBD1. V lost 6 bases, J lost 5 bases, and 5 bases stayed unmatched. Germline V gene sequence: CDR1 MNHNS, CDR2 SASEGT. The CDR3 covers 13 residues. CDR3 in DNA: TGTGCCAGCAGCGGACAGGGTTGGACTGAAGCTTTCTTT. Amino acid sequence: CASSGQGWTEAFF.

This clonotype has ten or more counts. The rearrangement uses TRBV19 and TRBJ1-1; 10 bases match TRBD1. CDR1 is LNHDA and CDR2 is SQIVND in the germline V gene (reference sequence). V lost 1 base and J lost 5; bases outside the gene matches: 4. The CDR3 runs 15 residues. The CDR3 sequence: CASSIGDRGETEAFF. For the CDR3, the DNA is TGTGCCAGTAGTATAGGGGACAGGGGTGAGACTGAAGCTTTCTTT.

This clonotype was observed at least ten times. The V gene is TRBV10-1, the J gene TRBJ1-1, with D maybe TRBD1 (5 bases). Trimming removed 5 bases at V and 4 bases at J, with 14 bases between. The CDR3 runs 14 residues. In germline, CDR1 is WNHNN, CDR2 SYGVQD (reference sequence). The CDR3 is CASSYTAGGTEAFF. CDR3 DNA: TGCGCCAGCAGTTACACTGCCGGGGGCACTGAAGCTTTCTTT.

This clonotype has a count of ten or more. The chain links TRBV12-3 or TRBV12-4 to TRBJ1-1, with 10 nucleotides matching TRBD1. CDR3 length: 13 amino acids. J was trimmed by 7 bases and V by 6 bases; bases with no gene match: 5. The DNA of the CDR3 is TGTGCCAGCAGCCGACAGGGGGCGGGTGAAGCTTTCTTT. Protein: CASSRQGAGEAFF.

The sample holds many counts of this clonotype. The gene calls are TRBV6-2 or TRBV6-3 and TRBJ1-3, with D perhaps matching TRBD1 (5 bases). The germline V gene encodes CDR1 MNHEY and CDR2 SVGEGT. There are 15 residues in the CDR3. Deletions cut 8 bases from V and 0 bases from J, with 14 bases between. The CDR3 nucleotides read TGTGCCAGCGTGGGGGTGGACGACTCTGGAAACACCATATATTTT. As protein: CASVGVDDSGNTIYF.

CDR3 residues: CATSGQGDNQPQHF. CDR3 nucleotides: TGTGCCACCAGTGGGCAGGGAGACAATCAGCCCCAGCATTTT. The rearrangement joins TRBV24-1 to TRBJ1-5, with D tentatively TRBD1 (5 bases). Trimming removed 5 bases from V and 3 bases from J, with 10 bases in between. CDR1 and CDR2 (germline): KGHDR, SFDVKD. The CDR3 covers 14 residues.

In its sample, this clonotype was seen many times. The CDR3 bases are TGTGCCTGGAGTGTCCAACTAGCGGACCCCTACAATGAGCAGTTCTTC. Translated, it gives CAWSVQLADPYNEQFF. The V call is TRBV30, the J call TRBJ2-1; 8 bases match TRBD2. The V segment lost 0 bases and the J segment 2 bases; nucleotides outside the gene matches: 6. In germline, CDR1 is GTSNPN, CDR2 SVGIG (reference sequence). This CDR3 has 16 residues.